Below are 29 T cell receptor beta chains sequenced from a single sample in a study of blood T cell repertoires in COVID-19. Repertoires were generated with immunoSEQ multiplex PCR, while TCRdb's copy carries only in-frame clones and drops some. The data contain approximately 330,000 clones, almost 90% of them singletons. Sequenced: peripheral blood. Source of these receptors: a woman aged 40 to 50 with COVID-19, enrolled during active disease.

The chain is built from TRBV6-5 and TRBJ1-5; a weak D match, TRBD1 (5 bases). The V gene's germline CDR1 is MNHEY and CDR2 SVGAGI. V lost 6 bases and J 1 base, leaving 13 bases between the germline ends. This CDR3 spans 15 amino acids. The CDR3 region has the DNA TGTGCCAGCAGAGTAAGGGGCGAAAGCAATCAGCCCCAGCATTTT. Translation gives CASRVRGESNQPQHF.

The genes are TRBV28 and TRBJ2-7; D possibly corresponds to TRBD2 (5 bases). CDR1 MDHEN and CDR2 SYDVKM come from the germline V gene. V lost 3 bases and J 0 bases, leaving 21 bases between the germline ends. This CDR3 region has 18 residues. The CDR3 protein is CASSFGVAALKSSYEQYF. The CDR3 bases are TGTGCCAGCAGTTTCGGGGTCGCCGCGCTAAAGAGCTCCTACGAGCAGTACTTC.

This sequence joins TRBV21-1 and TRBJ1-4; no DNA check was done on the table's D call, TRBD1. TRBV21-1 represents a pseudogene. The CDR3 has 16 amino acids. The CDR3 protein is CASSKAVAGRLEKLFF. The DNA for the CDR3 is TGTGCCAGCAGCAAAGCCGTGGCAGGGCGTCTTGAAAAACTGTTTTTT.

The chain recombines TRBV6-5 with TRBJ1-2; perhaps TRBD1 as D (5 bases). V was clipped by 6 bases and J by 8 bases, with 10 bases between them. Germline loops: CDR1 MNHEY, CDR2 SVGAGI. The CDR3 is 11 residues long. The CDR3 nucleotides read TGTGCCAGCAGCAGCAGGGTCGGCTACACCTTC. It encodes CASSSRVGYTF.

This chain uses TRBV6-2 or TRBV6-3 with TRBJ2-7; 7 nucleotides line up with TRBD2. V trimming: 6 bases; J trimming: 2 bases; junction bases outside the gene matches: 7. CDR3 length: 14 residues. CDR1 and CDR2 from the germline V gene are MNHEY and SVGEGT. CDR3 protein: CASSKPGLPYEQYF. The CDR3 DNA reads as TGTGCCAGCAGCAAACCGGGACTACCCTACGAGCAGTACTTC.

The CDR3: CASSRFQRYEQYF. CDR3 nucleotide sequence: TGTGCCAGCAGCCGCTTTCAGCGCTACGAGCAGTACTTC. The rearrangement links TRBV3-1 (or the pseudogene TRBV3-2) to TRBJ2-7, with D unresolved. The CDR3 spans 13 residues. Germline assignment: CDR1 LGHDT and CDR2 YNNKEL (reference sequence). Between the trimmed V and J ends, which lost 4 bases and 3 bases, there was a span of 10 bases.

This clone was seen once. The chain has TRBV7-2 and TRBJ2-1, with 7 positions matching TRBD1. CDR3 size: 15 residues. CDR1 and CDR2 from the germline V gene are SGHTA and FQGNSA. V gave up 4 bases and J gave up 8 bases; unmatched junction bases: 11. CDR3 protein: CASSSGQTPRDEQFF. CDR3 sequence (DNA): TGTGCCAGCAGCTCGGGACAGACCCCAAGGGATGAGCAGTTCTTC.

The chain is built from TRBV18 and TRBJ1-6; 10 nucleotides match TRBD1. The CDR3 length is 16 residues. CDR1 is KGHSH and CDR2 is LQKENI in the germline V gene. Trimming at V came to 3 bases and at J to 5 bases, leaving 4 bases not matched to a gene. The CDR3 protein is CASSPLGQGDNSPLHF. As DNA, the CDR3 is TGTGCCAGCTCACCCCTCGGACAGGGGGATAATTCACCCCTCCACTTT. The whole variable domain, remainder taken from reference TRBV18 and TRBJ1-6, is NAGVMQNPRHLVRRRGQEARLRCSPMKGHSHVYWYRQLPEEGLKFMVYLQKENIIDESGMPKERFSAEFPKEGPSILRIQQVVRGDSAAYFCASSPLGQGDNSPLHFGNGTRLTVT.

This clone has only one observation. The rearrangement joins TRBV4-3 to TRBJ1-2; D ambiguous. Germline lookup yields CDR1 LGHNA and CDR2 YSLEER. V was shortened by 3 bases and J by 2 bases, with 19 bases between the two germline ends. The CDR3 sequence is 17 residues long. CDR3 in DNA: TGCGCCAGCAGCCATTCGGGGTTAGGAAGCCTCAACTATGGCTACACCTTC. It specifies CASSHSGLGSLNYGYTF.

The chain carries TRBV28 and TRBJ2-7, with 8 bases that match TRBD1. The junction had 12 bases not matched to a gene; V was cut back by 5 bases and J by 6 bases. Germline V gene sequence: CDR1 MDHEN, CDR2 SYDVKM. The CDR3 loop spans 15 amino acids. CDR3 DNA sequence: TGTGCCAGCAGTGATCCCGGACAGGGAGTTAGCGAGCAGTACTTC. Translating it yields CASSDPGQGVSEQYF.

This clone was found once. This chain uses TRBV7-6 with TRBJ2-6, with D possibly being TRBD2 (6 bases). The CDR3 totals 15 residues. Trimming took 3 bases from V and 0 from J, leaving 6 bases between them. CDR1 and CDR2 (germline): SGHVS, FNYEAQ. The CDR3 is CASSFGSSGANVLTF. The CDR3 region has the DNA TGTGCCAGCAGCTTCGGGAGCTCTGGGGCCAACGTCCTGACTTTC.

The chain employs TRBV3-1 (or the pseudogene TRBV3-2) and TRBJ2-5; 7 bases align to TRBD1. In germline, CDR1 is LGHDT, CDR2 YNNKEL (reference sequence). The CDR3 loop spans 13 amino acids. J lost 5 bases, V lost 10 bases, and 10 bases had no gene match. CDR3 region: CATLKGARETQYF. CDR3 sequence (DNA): TGTGCCACGCTGAAGGGGGCAAGGGAGACCCAGTACTTC.

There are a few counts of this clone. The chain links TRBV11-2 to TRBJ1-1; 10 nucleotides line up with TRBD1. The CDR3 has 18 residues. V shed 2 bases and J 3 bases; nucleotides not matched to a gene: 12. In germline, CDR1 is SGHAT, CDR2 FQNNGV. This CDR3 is CASSLTGQGLTGDTEAFF. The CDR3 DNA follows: TGTGCCAGCAGCTTAACGGGACAGGGGCTCACAGGGGACACTGAAGCTTTCTTT.

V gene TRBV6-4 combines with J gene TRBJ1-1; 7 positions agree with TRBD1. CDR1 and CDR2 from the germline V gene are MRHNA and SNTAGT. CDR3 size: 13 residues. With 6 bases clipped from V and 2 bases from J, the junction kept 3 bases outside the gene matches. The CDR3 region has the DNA TGTGCCAGCAGACAGGGGTACAACACTGAAGCTTTCTTT. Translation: CASRQGYNTEAFF.

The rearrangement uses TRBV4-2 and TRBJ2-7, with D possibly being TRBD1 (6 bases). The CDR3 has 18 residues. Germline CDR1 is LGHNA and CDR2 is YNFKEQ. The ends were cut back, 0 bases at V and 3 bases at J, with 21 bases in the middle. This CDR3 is CASSQEGSEQGLIYEQYF. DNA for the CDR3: TGTGCCAGCAGCCAAGAAGGTTCGGAACAGGGCCTGATCTACGAGCAGTACTTC.

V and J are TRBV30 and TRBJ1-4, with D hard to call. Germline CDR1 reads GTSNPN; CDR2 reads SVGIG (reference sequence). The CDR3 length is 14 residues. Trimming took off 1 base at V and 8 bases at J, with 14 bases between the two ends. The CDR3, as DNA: TGTGCCTGGAGTGAAAGACCGGGGAGGGAAAAACTGTTTTTT. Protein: CAWSERPGREKLFF.

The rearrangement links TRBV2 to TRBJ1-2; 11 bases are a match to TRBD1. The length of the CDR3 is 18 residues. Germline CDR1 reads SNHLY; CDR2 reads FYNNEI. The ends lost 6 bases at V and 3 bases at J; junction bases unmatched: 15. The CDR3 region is CASRAPLPDRGPDYGYTF. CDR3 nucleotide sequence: TGTGCCAGCAGGGCCCCCCTACCGGACAGGGGGCCAGACTATGGCTACACCTTC.

CDR3 in DNA: TGTGCCAGCAGCTCCTTTAAGACCGGGACTAGCGGGGACGAGCAGTACTTC. It specifies CASSSFKTGTSGDEQYF. The chain recombines TRBV7-2 with TRBJ2-7; 13 bases fit TRBD2. Per germline, CDR1 SGHTA and CDR2 FQGNSA. V trimming: 4 bases; J trimming: 5 bases; junction bases outside the gene matches: 11. This CDR3 has 17 amino acids.

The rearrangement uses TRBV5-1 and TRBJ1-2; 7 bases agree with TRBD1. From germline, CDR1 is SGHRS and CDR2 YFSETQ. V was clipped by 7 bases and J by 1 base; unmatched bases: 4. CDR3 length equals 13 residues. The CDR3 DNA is TGCGCCAGCCGGGACAGCTTTAACTATGGCTACACCTTC. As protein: CASRDSFNYGYTF.

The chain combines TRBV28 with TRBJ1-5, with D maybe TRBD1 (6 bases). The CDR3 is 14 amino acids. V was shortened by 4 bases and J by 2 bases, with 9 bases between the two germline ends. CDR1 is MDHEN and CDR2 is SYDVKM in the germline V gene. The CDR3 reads CASSWTAGNQPQHF. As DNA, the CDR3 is TGTGCCAGCAGTTGGACAGCGGGCAATCAGCCCCAGCATTTT.

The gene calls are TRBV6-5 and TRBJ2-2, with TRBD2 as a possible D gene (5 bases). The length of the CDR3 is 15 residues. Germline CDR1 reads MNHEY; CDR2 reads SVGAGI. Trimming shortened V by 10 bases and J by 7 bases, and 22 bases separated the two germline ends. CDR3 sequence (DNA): TGTGCCACCCGGTGGACTCGGGTCATAAACGGGGAGCTGTTTTTT. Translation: CATRWTRVINGELFF.

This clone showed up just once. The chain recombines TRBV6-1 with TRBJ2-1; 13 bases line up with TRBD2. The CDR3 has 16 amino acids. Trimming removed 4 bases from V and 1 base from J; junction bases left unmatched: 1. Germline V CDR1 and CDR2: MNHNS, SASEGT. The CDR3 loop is CASSGTSGGSYNEQFF. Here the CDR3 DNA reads TGTGCCAGCAGTGGGACTAGCGGGGGTTCCTACAATGAGCAGTTCTTC.

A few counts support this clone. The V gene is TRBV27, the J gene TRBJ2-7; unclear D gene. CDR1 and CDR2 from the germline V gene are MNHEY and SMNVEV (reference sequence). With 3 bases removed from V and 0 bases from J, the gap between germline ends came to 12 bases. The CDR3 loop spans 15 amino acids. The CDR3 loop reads CASSFQSPSSYEQYF. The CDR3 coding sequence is TGTGCCAGCAGTTTCCAAAGCCCGAGCTCCTACGAGCAGTACTTC.

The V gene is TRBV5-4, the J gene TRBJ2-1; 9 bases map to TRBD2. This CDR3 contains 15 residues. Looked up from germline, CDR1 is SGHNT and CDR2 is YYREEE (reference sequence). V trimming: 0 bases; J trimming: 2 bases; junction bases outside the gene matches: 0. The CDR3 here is CASSLVAGAYNEQFF. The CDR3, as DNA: TGTGCCAGCAGCTTGGTAGCGGGGGCCTACAATGAGCAGTTCTTC. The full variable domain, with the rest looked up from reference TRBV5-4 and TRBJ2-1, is ETGVTQSPTHLIKTRGQQVTLRCSSQSGHNTVSWYQQALGQGPQFIFQYYREEENGRGNFPPRFSGLQFPNYSSELNVNALELDDSALYLCASSLVAGAYNEQFFGPGTRLTVL.

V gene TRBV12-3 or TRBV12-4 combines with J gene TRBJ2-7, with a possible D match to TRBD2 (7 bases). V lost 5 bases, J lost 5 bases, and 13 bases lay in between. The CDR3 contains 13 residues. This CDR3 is CASSEQGLNEQYF. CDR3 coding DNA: TGTGCCAGCAGTGAACAGGGACTAAACGAGCAGTACTTC.

This CDR3 is CASSLDHGGNYGYTF. DNA for the CDR3: TGTGCCAGCAGCTTAGATCACGGGGGAAACTATGGCTACACCTTC. The gene calls are TRBV11-2 and TRBJ1-2, with D perhaps matching TRBD1 (5 bases). The germline V and J ends were trimmed by 0 bases and 2 bases, with 10 bases remaining between them. There are 15 residues in the CDR3. CDR1 and CDR2 from the germline V gene are SGHAT and FQNNGV.

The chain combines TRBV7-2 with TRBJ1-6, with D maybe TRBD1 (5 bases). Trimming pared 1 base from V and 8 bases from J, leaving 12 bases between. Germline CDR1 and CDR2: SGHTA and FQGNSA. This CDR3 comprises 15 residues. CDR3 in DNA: TGTGCCAGCAGCTTAGGAGGGACTAGGGATTCACCCCTCCACTTT. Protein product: CASSLGGTRDSPLHF. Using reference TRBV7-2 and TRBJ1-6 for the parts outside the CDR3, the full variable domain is GAGVSQSPSNKVTEKGKDVELRCDPISGHTALYWYRQSLGQGLEFLIYFQGNSAPDKSGLPSDRFSAERTGGSVSTLTIQRTQQEDSAVYLCASSLGGTRDSPLHFGNGTRLTVT.

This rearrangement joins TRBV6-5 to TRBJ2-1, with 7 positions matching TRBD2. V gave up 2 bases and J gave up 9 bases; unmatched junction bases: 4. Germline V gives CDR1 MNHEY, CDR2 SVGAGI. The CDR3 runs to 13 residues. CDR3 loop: CASSYGVAGEQFF. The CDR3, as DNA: TGTGCCAGCAGTTACGGGGTAGCGGGTGAGCAGTTCTTC.

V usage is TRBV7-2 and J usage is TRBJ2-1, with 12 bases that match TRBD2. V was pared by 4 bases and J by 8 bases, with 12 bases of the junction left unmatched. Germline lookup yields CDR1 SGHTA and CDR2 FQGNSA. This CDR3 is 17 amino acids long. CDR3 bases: TGTGCCAGCAGCTCATCTAGCGGGAGGGGATCAGTCGATGAGCAGTTCTTC. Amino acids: CASSSSSGRGSVDEQFF. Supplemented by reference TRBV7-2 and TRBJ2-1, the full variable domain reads GAGVSQSPSNKVTEKGKDVELRCDPISGHTALYWYRQSLGQGLEFLIYFQGNSAPDKSGLPSDRFSAERTGGSVSTLTIQRTQQEDSAVYLCASSSSSGRGSVDEQFFGPGTRLTVL.